The rows below give T cell receptor beta chains drawn from one sample of a study of control samples from healthy donors and cancer patients. The protocol was immunoSEQ multiplex PCR, while the TCRdb copy is restricted to in-frame clones and leaves out a portion. The sample yields 110,000 to 150,000 clones, 75% to 90% seen once. The sample was blood. The receptors were gathered from a man aged 25-45 years in good health. The CDR3 runs from the conserved cysteine through the conserved F or W.

TRBJ1-2 | TRBV14 | CASSAWTGYGYTF
TRBJ2-1 | TRBV11-2 | CASSLAGGSYNEQFF
TRBJ1-1 | TRBV5-1 | CASSYGQTTEAFF
TRBJ1-2 | TRBV6-1 | CASSETGGYGYTF
TRBJ1-1 | TRBV29-1 | CSVEGRENTEAFF
TRBJ1-1 | TRBV5-1 | CASSDARGSTEAFF
TRBJ1-5 | TRBV5-5 | CASSLTGQPQHF
TRBJ2-7 | TRBV5-3 | CARSPSVRGCYEQYF
TRBJ1-6 | TRBV7-6 | CASSLAPGQANNSPLHF
TRBJ2-3 | TRBV9 | CASSTSGTRTDTQYF
TRBJ1-2 | TRBV19 | CASSPGQGYGYTF
TRBJ2-2 | TRBV24-1 | CATSAVGLARTGELFF
TRBJ2-2 | TRBV18 | CASSWTSGRKTGELFF
TRBJ2-2 | TRBV11-2 | CASSSALASGELFF
TRBJ2-5 | TRBV11-3 | CASSKGAVAETQYF
TRBJ2-7 | TRBV7-2 | CASSLGHIGDKTYEQYF
TRBJ2-1 | TRBV2 | CASSGPSGGSNEQFF
TRBJ1-2 | TRBV7-2 | CASSPLFLGQEEDGYTF
TRBJ2-4 | TRBV12-3/TRBV12-4 | CASSLGKNIQYF
TRBJ1-1 | TRBV7-8 | CASSRLNTEAFF
TRBJ2-7 | TRBV3-1/TRBV3-2 | CASSQGGYEQYF
TRBJ1-5 | TRBV5-6 | CASSRGDQPQHF
TRBJ1-1 | TRBV20-1 | CTPLGGAFF
TRBJ2-5 | TRBV30 | CAWNLIGTSGKETQYF
TRBJ1-1 | TRBV12-3/TRBV12-4 | CASSLYMNTEAFF
TRBJ1-2 | TRBV5-5 | CASTLGAGGFYGYTF
TRBJ2-7 | TRBV9 | CASSVEGTSYEQYF
TRBJ2-5 | TRBV10-3 | CAISESKETQYF
TRBJ1-1 | TRBV15 | CATAWGRGTEAFF
TRBJ2-1 | TRBV9 | CASSAGGTAYNEQFF
TRBJ2-5 | TRBV5-4 | CASSRKQGGETQYF
TRBJ1-4 | TRBV12-3/TRBV12-4 | CASRRQGLEKLFF
TRBJ2-2 | TRBV9 | CASSVVSGGANTGELFF
TRBJ2-2 | TRBV6-4 | CASRRRDLQTNTGELFF
TRBJ2-7 | TRBV18 | CASSPQGQGALEQYF
TRBJ2-7 | TRBV2 | CASRAGTSSYEQYF
TRBJ2-4 | TRBV7-2 | CASSFGLEGGIQYF
TRBJ1-6 | TRBV6-6 | CASSLTGKISSYNSPLHF
TRBJ1-4 | TRBV5-4 | CASSLAGGATNEKLFF
TRBJ1-6 | TRBV15 | CATSGTGESPLHF
TRBJ2-3 | TRBV19 | CASRRDRGLDTQYF
TRBJ1-4 | TRBV6-1 | CASSEAAGTNEKLFF
TRBJ2-7 | TRBV7-8 | CASGRAGALHEQYF
TRBJ2-5 | TRBV24-1 | CATSDSRDTVSETQYF
TRBJ2-1 | TRBV15 | CATSRDPAGARNEQFF
TRBJ2-3 | TRBV5-6 | CASSLSGQGSDTQYF
TRBJ1-2 | TRBV9 | CASSPTGDINYGYTF